This TCR beta chain was captured in a study of blood T cell repertoires in COVID-19. Study at large: The United States, Italy and Spain supplied acute and convalescent COVID-19 samples. Nucleic acid was either cDNA or gDNA, and it came from T cells, B-cell-depleted T cells, or PBMCs.

Study processing details: Using reference gene primer amplification, nucleated cell counts were estimated. TCRdb keeps only in-frame clones here, not all; method: immunoSEQ multiplex PCR. The DNA gave D and trimming, while V, J and clone size come from that table. Of about 230,000 clones in the sample, over 70% were seen once. The source material was peripheral blood. This sequence originates from a woman aged 80 or older with acute or convalescent COVID-19.

The CDR3 region has the DNA TGTGCCAGTAGTATCGGGACAGGGAACTCCGCCTATGGCTACACCTTC. Translated, it gives CASSIGTGNSAYGYTF. This chain joins TRBV19 and TRBJ1-2, with 9 bases that match TRBD1. Unmatched junction bases numbered 9, after V lost 3 bases and J lost 4 bases. Germline CDR1 is LNHDA and CDR2 is SQIVND (reference sequence). The length of the CDR3 is 16 residues.